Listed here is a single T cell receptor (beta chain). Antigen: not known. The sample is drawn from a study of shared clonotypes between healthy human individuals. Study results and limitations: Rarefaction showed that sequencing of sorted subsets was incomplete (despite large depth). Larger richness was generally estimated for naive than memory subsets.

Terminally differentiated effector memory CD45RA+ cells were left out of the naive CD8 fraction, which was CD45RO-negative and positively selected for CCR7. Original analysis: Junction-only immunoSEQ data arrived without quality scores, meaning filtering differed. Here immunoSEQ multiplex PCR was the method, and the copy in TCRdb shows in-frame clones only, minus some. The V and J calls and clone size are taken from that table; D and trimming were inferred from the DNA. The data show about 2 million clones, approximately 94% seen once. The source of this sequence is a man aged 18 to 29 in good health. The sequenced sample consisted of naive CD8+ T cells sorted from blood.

CDR3 amino acids: CASRGHPEQFF. DNA of the CDR3: TGTGCCAGCAGGGGCCATCCTGAGCAGTTCTTC. The rearrangement uses TRBV2 and TRBJ2-1, with D hard to call. Germline V gene lookup returns CDR1 SNHLY and CDR2 FYNNEI. V lost 6 bases to trimming and J lost 9 bases, with 9 bases between them. The CDR3 runs 11 residues.